This entry features one T cell receptor (beta chain) sequence. Its antigen is not yet known. Base qualities were left out, and no much larger clone turns up one base away. The donors were included in the validation cohort of 90 to 150 subjects, a group kept apart from the approximately 670-subject first cohort. The sample comes from a study of cytomegalovirus exposure and HLA in healthy donors (dated 2017 in TCRdb). For context, the study as a whole: A later analysis indicated that the roughly 120 validation repertoires were generated on the platform also employed for the approximately 690 repertoires of the first cohort. The study was designed to test whether signatures of past pathogen exposure could be identified by cataloging public T cell receptors. Along with the approximately 600-subject first cohort, a separate validation cohort of over a hundred different subjects was used. To predict cytomegalovirus infection status, the study brought together high-throughput TCR immunosequencing, statistical association of individual TCRs with disease status, and machine learning. The investigation overall reported the following: Of the cluster scores, about 94% were above 0 in a later analysis, which found that TCRs clustered in the first cohort also tended to co-occur in the roughly 130 validation repertoires. Across donors, most TCR sequences were observed very rarely, whereas some public TCRs were present in many individuals. The authors suggested that the approach could potentially be generalized to other disease states and immunological phenotypes. The validation cohort had no HLA typing available for a later analysis, so co-occurrence within that cohort was assessed over all 130 or so repertoires. A few of the identified cytomegalovirus-associated TCR beta chains were confirmed in vitro to be specific for cytomegalovirus antigens. The classifier was reported to diagnose cytomegalovirus status with high specificity and sensitivity in both the original cohort and the validation cohort. A total of about 150 TCR beta chains were listed by the study as associated with cytomegalovirus.

Libraries were prepared through the immunoSEQ multiplex PCR assay. On the study's bioinformatics: A statistical classification framework was developed to diagnose cytomegalovirus status using the catalog of TCR beta chain sequences. TCRdb retrieved this table from immuneACCESS and kept in-frame rearrangements only. Not all clones are present; in checked studies, unresolved V genes account for under half, and no reason is known for the remainder. V, J and clone size derive from that table, while D and trimming were established from the DNA sequence. The sample table records more than 100,000 clones; 88% of these occur just once. Jointly, the top ten make up about 6% of the sample. From the cysteine through the phenylalanine, the CDR3 covers 17 amino acids. The sequence is cut down to CDR3 DNA, 51 bases in frame from base 1. For CDR1 and CDR2, the germline V gene lists SGHAT and FQNNGV. Compared with germline, V lacks 3 bases and J lacks 0 bases; bases without a gene match: 6.

The source of this sequence is a young woman in good health and CMV-seropositive. The sample was PBMCs. The chain is encoded by TRBV11-2 joined to TRBJ2-1; TRBD2 fits 9 bases in the junction. CDR3 reads: CASSFNSGGSSYNEQFF. In nucleotide form, the sequence is TGTGCCAGCAGCTTTAATAGCGGGGGAAGCTCCTACAATGAGCAGTTCTTC.